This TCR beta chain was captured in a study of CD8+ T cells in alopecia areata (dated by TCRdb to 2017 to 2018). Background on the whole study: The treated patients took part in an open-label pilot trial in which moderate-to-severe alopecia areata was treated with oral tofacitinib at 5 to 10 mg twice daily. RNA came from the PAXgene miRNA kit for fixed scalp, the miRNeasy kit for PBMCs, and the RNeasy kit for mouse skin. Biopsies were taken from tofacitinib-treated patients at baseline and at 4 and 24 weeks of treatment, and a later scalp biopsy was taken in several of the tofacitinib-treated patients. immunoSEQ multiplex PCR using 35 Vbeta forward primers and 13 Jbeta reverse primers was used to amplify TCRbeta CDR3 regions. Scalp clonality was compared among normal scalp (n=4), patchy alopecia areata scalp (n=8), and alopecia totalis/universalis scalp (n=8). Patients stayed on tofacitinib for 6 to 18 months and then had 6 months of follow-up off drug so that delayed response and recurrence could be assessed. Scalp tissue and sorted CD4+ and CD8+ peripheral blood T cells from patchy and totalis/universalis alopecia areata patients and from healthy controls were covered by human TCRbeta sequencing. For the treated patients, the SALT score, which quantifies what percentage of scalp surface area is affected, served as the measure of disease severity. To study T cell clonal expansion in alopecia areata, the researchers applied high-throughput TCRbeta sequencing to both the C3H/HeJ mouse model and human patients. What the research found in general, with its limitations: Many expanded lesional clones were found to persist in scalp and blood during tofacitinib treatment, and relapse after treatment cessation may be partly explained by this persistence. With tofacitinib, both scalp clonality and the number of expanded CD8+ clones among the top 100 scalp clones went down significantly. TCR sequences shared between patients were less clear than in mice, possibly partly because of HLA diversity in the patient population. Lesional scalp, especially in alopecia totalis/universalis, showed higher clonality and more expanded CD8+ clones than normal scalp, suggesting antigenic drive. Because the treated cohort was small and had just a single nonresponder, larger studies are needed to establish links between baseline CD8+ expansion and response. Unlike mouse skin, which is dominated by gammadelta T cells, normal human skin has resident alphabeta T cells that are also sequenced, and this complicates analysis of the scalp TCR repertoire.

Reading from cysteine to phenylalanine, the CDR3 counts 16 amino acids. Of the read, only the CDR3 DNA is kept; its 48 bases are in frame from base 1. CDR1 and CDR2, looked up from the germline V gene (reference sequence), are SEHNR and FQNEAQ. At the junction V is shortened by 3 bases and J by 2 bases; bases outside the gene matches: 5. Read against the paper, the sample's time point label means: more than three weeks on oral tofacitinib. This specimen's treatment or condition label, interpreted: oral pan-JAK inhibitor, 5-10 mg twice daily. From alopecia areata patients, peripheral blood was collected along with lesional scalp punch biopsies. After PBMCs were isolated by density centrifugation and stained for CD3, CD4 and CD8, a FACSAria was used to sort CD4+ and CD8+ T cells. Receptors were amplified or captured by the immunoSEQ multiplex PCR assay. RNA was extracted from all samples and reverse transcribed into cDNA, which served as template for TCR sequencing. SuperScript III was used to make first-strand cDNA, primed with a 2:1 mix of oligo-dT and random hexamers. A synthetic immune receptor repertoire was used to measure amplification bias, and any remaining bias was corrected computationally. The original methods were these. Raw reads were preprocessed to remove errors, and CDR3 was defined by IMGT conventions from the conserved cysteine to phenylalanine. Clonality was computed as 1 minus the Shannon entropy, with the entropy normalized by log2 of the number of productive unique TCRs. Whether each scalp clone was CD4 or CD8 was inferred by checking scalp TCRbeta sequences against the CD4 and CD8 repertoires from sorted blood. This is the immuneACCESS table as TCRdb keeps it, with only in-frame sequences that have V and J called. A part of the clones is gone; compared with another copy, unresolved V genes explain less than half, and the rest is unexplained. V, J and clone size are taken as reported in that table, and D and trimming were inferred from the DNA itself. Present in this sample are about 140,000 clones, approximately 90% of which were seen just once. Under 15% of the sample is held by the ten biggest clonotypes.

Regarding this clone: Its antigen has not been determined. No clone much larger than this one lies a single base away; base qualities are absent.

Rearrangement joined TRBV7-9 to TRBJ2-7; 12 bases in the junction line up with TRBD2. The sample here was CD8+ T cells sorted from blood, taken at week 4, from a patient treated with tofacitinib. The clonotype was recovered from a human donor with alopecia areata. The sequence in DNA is TGTGCCAGCAGCTTCGGGACTAGCGGGCCCACCTACGAGCAGTACTTC. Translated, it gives CASSFGTSGPTYEQYF.